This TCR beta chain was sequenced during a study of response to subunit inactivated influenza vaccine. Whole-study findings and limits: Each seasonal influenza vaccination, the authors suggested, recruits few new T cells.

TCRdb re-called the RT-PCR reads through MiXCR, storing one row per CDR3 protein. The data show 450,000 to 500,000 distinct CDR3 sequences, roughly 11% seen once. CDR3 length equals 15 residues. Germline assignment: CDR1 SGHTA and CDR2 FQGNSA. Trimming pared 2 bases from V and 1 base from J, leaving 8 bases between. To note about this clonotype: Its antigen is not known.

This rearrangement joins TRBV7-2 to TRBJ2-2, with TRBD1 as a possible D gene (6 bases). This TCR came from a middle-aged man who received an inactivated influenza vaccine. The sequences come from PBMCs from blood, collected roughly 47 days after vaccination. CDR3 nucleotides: TGTGCCAGCAGCTTACGCAGGGGGAACACCGGGGAGCTGTTTTTT. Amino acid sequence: CASSLRRGNTGELFF.